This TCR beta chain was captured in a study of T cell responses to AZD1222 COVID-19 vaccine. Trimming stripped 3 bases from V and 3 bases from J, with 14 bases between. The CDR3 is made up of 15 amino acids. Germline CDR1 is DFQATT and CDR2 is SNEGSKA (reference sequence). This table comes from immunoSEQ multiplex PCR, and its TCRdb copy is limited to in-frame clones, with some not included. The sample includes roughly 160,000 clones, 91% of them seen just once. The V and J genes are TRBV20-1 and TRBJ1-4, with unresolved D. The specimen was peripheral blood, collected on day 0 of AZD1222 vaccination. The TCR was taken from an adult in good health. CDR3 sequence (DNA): TGCAGTGCTAGTTGGCCGACGGTAGCTAATGAAAAACTGTTTTTT. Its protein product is CSASWPTVANEKLFF.